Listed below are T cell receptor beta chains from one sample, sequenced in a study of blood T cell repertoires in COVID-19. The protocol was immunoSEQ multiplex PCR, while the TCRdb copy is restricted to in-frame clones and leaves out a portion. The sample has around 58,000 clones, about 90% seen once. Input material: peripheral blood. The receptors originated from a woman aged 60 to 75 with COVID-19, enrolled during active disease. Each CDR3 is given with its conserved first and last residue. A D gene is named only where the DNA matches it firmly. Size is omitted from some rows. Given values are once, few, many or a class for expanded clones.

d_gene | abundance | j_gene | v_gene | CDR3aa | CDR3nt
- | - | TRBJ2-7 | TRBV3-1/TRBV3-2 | CASSQGTGSYEQYF | TGTGCCAGCAGCCAAGGTACAGGTTCCTACGAGCAGTACTTC
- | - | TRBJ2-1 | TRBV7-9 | CASSLAGSYNEQFF | TGTGCCAGCAGCTTGGCGGGCTCCTACAATGAGCAGTTCTTC
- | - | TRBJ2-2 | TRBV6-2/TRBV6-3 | CASSLRQTGELFF | TGTGCCAGCAGTTTGCGACAGACCGGGGAGCTGTTTTTT
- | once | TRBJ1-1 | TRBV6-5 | CASSYSNRVNTEAFF | TGTGCCAGCAGTTACTCGAACAGAGTGAACACTGAAGCTTTCTTT
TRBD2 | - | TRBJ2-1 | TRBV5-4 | CASSSTTSGLYNEQFF | TGTGCCAGCAGCTCCACCACTAGCGGCCTCTACAATGAGCAGTTCTTC
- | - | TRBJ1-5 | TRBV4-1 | CASSQDLESNQPQHF | TGCGCCAGCAGCCAAGACTTAGAGAGCAATCAGCCCCAGCATTTT
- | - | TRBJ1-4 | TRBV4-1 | CASSPLTGTGKLFF | TGCGCCAGCAGCCCCCTAACGGGTACGGGAAAACTGTTTTTT
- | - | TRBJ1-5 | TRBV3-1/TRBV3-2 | CASSQGLDLDRLPQHF | TGTGCCAGCAGCCAAGGGTTAGACCTAGATAGGCTGCCCCAGCATTTT
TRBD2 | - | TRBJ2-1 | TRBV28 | CASRTSGDYNEQFF | TGTGCCAGCAGGACTAGCGGGGATTACAATGAGCAGTTCTTC
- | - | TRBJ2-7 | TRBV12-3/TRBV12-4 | CASSFGGYEQYF | TGTGCCAGCAGTTTTGGGGGGTACGAGCAGTACTTC
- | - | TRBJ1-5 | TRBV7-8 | CASSRRSRAGRNQPQHF | TGTGCCAGCTCGAGAAGATCCAGGGCAGGGCGAAATCAGCCCCAGCATTTT
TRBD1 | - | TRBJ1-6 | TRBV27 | CASGQGAGYSPLHF | TGTGCCAGCGGCCAGGGGGCTGGTTATTCACCCCTCCACTTT